This entry features one T cell receptor (beta chain) sequence. Antigen specificity is unknown. This sample stems from a study of T cell responses to AZD1222 COVID-19 vaccine. Whole-study findings and limits: Spike regions recognized by vaccine-associated CD4 TCRs spanned the protein, led by 160-218 and 743-854. Recipients of two AZD1222 doses showed rising Spike-specific TCR breadth and depth. The peak T cell response came first, and repertoires were sampled only after it. Epitopes outside B.1.351 and B.1.1.7 mutated regions reportedly drew nearly half of spike TCRs.

Generated by immunoSEQ multiplex PCR, the TCRdb table keeps only in-frame clones and is missing some. The table shows over 150,000 clones, with 90% to 95% occurring only once. Germline V CDR1 and CDR2: ENHRY, SYGVKD. The trim removed 7 bases at V and 6 bases at J, leaving 13 bases unmatched. CDR3 size: 16 residues. The input for sequencing was peripheral blood, taken on day 0 of MenACWY control vaccination. The sequence came from an adult in good health. The genes are TRBV10-3 and TRBJ2-3, with 10 bases that match TRBD2. CDR3 nucleotide sequence: TGTGCCATCAAGAGGGAGCCTAGCGGGAGTTCCGATACGCAGTATTTT. This encodes CAIKREPSGSSDTQYF.